The 18 T cell receptor beta chains listed next were all sequenced from one sample in a study of blood T cell repertoires in COVID-19. Repertoires were generated with immunoSEQ multiplex PCR, while TCRdb's copy carries only in-frame clones and drops some. The data show fewer than 300,000 clones, around nine tenths seen once. The sequencing sample was made of PBMCs or T cells enriched from blood (not recorded which). All receptors derive from a woman aged 25 to 39 who had recovered from COVID-19.

V gene TRBV27 combines with J gene TRBJ2-7; TRBD1 matches at 7 bases. CDR3 size: 15 residues. From germline, CDR1 is MNHEY and CDR2 SMNVEV (reference sequence). V shed 6 bases, J shed 2 bases, and the junction held 10 bases outside the gene matches. CDR3 coding DNA: TGTGCCAGCAGGATAAACCGGGACAGTGCCTACGAGCAGTACTTC. Protein sequence: CASRINRDSAYEQYF.

The chain has TRBV11-2 and TRBJ2-1, with D hard to call. V lost 0 bases and J 0 bases, leaving 9 bases between the germline ends. The CDR3 is made up of 16 amino acids. Germline V gene data show CDR1 as SGHAT and CDR2 as FQNNGV. CDR3 loop: CASSLDAFYSYNEQFF. The CDR3 DNA reads TGTGCCAGCAGCTTAGACGCGTTTTACTCCTACAATGAGCAGTTCTTC.

The chain is built from TRBV6-5 and TRBJ2-1; D perhaps matches TRBD1 (6 bases). V shed 7 bases and J shed 1 base, with 11 bases lying between them. The germline V gene encodes CDR1 MNHEY and CDR2 SVGAGI. CDR3 length: 14 amino acids. The chain's CDR3 is CASIRGHSYNEQFF. The CDR3 DNA reads as TGTGCCAGCATAAGGGGACATTCCTACAATGAGCAGTTCTTC.

The V gene is TRBV18, the J gene TRBJ2-5; no clear D gene. CDR3 length: 15 amino acids. From germline, CDR1 is KGHSH and CDR2 LQKENI. Trimming took 2 bases from V and 0 from J, leaving 10 bases between them. For the CDR3, the DNA is TGTGCCAGCTCACCATATCCCCCGTACCAAGAGACCCAGTACTTC. Translation gives CASSPYPPYQETQYF.

This clone was seen a single time. The chain links TRBV7-2 to TRBJ2-5; no clear D gene. The germline V gene has CDR1 SGHTA and CDR2 FQGNSA. The V end lost 5 bases, the J end lost 0 bases, and 10 bases lay between the germline ends. The length of the CDR3 is 14 residues. The chain's CDR3 is CASSSTAYQETQYF. The CDR3 bases are TGTGCCAGCAGCAGCACAGCTTACCAAGAGACCCAGTACTTC.

The chain carries TRBV6-5 and TRBJ2-5; 8 nucleotides align to TRBD1. Trimming at V came to 4 bases and at J to 7 bases, leaving 14 bases not matched to a gene. This CDR3 contains 16 residues. CDR1 and CDR2 from the germline V gene are MNHEY and SVGAGI. The CDR3 DNA sequence: TGTGCCAGCAGTTCGGGACAGGCGACGGGGGTCGGGACCCAGTACTTC. This sequence encodes CASSSGQATGVGTQYF.

V gene TRBV15 combines with J gene TRBJ1-4, with D unresolved. Germline V lookup: CDR1 LNHNV, CDR2 YYDKDF (reference sequence). The CDR3 contains 12 residues. Trimming stripped 0 bases from V and 17 bases from J, with 13 bases between. The CDR3 here is CATSRDQGGLFF. The CDR3 nucleotides read TGTGCCACCAGCAGAGATCAAGGAGGGTTATTTTTT.

The rearrangement uses TRBV27 and TRBJ2-1; 11 nucleotides align to TRBD1. J was trimmed by 0 bases and V by 2 bases; bases with no gene match: 9. Germline V lookup: CDR1 MNHEY, CDR2 SMNVEV (reference sequence). This CDR3 comprises 19 residues. The CDR3 bases are TGTGCCAGCAGTTTAAGGACAGGGGGCCTATTAAGCTCCTACAATGAGCAGTTCTTC. This sequence encodes CASSLRTGGLLSSYNEQFF.

Comments on this clone: The sample holds other DNA sequences that translate to the same CDR3. V is TRBV25-1 and J is TRBJ1-4; 7 bases map to TRBD1. The CDR3 consists of 14 residues. CDR1 MGHDK and CDR2 SYGVNS come from the germline V gene. With 2 bases clipped from V and 7 bases from J, the junction kept 4 bases outside the gene matches. CDR3 residues: CASSEDRVGEKLFF. The DNA of the CDR3 is TGTGCCAGCAGTGAAGACAGGGTTGGTGAAAAACTGTTTTTT.

This CDR3 is CASSYWGNEQYF. DNA for the CDR3: TGTGCCAGCAGTTACTGGGGCAACGAGCAGTACTTC. The chain uses TRBV6-5 and TRBJ2-7; TRBD1 might be the D (5 bases). Germline V gives CDR1 MNHEY, CDR2 SVGAGI. The CDR3 consists of 12 residues. The V gene lost 1 base and the J gene lost 5 bases, with 6 bases spanning the gap.

The rearrangement uses TRBV4-3 and TRBJ2-3, with a weak D call TRBD2 (5 bases). The CDR3 has 13 residues. Germline values: CDR1 LGHNA, CDR2 YSLEER. Trimming removed 2 bases at V and 8 bases at J, with 11 bases between. CDR3 sequence: CASSQWSGATQYF. The CDR3 nucleotides are TGCGCCAGCAGCCAATGGAGCGGCGCTACGCAGTATTTT.

The rearrangement uses TRBV7-9 and TRBJ2-7; TRBD1 matches 12 bases. J lost 4 bases, V lost 5 bases, and 6 bases had no gene match. Germline-derived CDR1 and CDR2 are SEHNR and FQNEAQ (reference sequence). The CDR3 contains 15 residues. CDR3 bases: TGTGCCAGCAGCCAAGGGGGACAGGGGGCTTACGAGCAGTACTTC. It specifies CASSQGGQGAYEQYF.

This clone appeared a single time. This chain uses TRBV28 with TRBJ1-6; TRBD1 matches 7 bases. The CDR3 spans 15 residues. Germline CDR1 and CDR2: MDHEN and SYDVKM. The V segment lost 2 bases and the J segment 7 bases; nucleotides outside the gene matches: 5. The CDR3: CASSLRGTVNSPLHF. The CDR3 DNA reads as TGTGCCAGCAGTTTACGAGGGACAGTGAATTCACCCCTCCACTTT.

The CDR3 nucleotides read TGTGCCAGCAGTCTAAATGGAGGGGGCAATCAGCCCCAGCATTTT. Translating gives CASSLNGGGNQPQHF. This sequence joins TRBV2 and TRBJ1-5; D might be TRBD1 (5 bases). CDR1 is SNHLY and CDR2 is FYNNEI in the germline V gene. The length of the CDR3 is 15 residues. V was trimmed by 5 bases and J by 2 bases, leaving 13 bases between them.

This clone appeared a single time. The J gene is TRBJ2-1, the V gene TRBV3-1 (or the pseudogene TRBV3-2); TRBD2 agrees at 9 bases. V shed 0 bases and J 0 bases; nucleotides not matched to a gene: 6. The length of the CDR3 is 18 residues. Germline assignment: CDR1 LGHDT and CDR2 YNNKEL (reference sequence). The CDR3 protein is CASSQESLAGSSYNEQFF. The CDR3 coding sequence is TGTGCCAGCAGCCAAGAGTCCCTAGCGGGGAGCTCCTACAATGAGCAGTTCTTC.

This clone was recorded once. The rearrangement links TRBV7-2 to TRBJ2-1; 9 bases agree with TRBD2. Germline CDR1 and CDR2: SGHTA and FQGNSA. V shed 5 bases and J 0 bases; nucleotides not matched to a gene: 11. The CDR3 spans 18 residues. The CDR3 bases are TGTGCCAGCAGCCCCGGGACTAGCTATCGAAGCTCCTACAATGAGCAGTTCTTC. It specifies CASSPGTSYRSSYNEQFF.

The gene calls are TRBV27 and TRBJ2-7, with TRBD2 identical over 10 bases. The germline CDR1 and CDR2 sequences are MNHEY and SMNVEV (reference sequence). J lost 2 bases, V lost 5 bases, and 12 bases had no gene match. The CDR3 consists of 17 residues. The DNA of the CDR3 is TGTGCCAGCAGTATGTTCGTTGGGACTAGCGACACCTACGAGCAGTACTTC. Translating it yields CASSMFVGTSDTYEQYF.

This chain uses TRBV19 with TRBJ2-7; 11 bases line up with TRBD1. Per germline, CDR1 LNHDA and CDR2 SQIVND (reference sequence). CDR3 length: 15 amino acids. The J segment lost 5 bases and the V segment lost 5 bases, leaving 8 bases of the junction unmatched. CDR3 protein: CASSADGDRGNEQYF. The CDR3 DNA is TGTGCCAGTAGTGCCGACGGGGACAGGGGGAACGAGCAGTACTTC.